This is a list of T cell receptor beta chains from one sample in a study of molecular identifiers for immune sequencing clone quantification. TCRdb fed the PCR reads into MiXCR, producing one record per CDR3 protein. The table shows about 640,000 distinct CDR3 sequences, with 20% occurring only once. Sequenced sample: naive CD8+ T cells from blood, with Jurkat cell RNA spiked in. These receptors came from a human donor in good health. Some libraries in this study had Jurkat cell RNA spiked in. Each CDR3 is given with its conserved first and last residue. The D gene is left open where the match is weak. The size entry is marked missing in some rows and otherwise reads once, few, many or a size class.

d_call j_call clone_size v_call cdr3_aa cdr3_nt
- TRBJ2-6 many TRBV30 CAIGQYSGANVLTF TGTGCCATCGGGCAGTACTCTGGGGCCAACGTCCTGACTTTC
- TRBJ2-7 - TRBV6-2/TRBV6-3 CASRSPGSGLTFSYEQYF TGTGCCAGCAGAAGCCCAGGGTCCGGACTAACCTTTTCCTACGAGCAGTACTTC
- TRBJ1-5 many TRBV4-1 CASSLIEGQYQPQHF TGCGCCAGCAGCCTAATCGAGGGGCAGTATCAGCCCCAGCATTTT
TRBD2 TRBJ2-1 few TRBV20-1 CSASPTSSYYNEQFF TGCAGTGCTAGCCCGACTAGCAGCTACTACAATGAGCAGTTCTTC
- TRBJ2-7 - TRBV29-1 CSAGPSSYEQYF TGCAGCGCCGGACCTAGCTCCTACGAGCAGTACTTC
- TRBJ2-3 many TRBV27 CASNPLYLAPTDTQYF TGTGCCAGCAACCCCCTATATCTAGCGCCCACAGATACGCAGTATTTT
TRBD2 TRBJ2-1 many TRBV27 CASSLVAGGPLTYNEQFF TGTGCCAGCAGTTTAGTAGCGGGGGGGCCCCTAACCTACAATGAGCAGTTCTTC
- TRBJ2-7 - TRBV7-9 CASSSPGTYGQYF TGTGCCAGCAGCTCCCCGGGAACCTACGGGCAGTACTTC
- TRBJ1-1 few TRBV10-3 CAISESSGAPNTEAFF TGTGCCATCAGTGAGTCATCAGGGGCCCCGAACACTGAAGCTTTCTTT
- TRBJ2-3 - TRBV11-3 CASSLEEQDTQYF TGTGCCAGCAGCTTAGAGGAACAAGATACGCAGTATTTT
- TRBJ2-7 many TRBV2 CANRRGAYEQYF TGTGCCAACCGGAGGGGAGCTTACGAGCAGTACTTC
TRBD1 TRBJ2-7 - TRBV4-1 CASSQLTGKPYEQYF TGCGCCAGCAGCCAATTGACAGGGAAGCCCTACGAGCAGTACTTC
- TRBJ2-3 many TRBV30 CAWSVRVTTDTQYF TGTGCCTGGAGTGTAAGGGTGACCACAGATACGCAGTATTTT
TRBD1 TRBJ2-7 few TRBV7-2 CASSLTPGTGTYEQYF TGTGCCAGCAGCTTAACCCCCGGGACAGGGACCTACGAGCAGTACTTC
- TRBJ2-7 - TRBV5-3 CASTNHRTGSQFRARSYEQYF TGTGCCAGCACTAATCACCGTACAGGCAGCCAGTTTCGCGCCCGAAGCTACGAGCAGTACTTC
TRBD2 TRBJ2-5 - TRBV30 CAWRDQAGTMQETLYF TGTGCCTGGAGGGATCAAGCCGGGACTATGCAAGAGACCCTGTACTTC
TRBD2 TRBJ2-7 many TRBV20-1 CSAAKRGGRFYEQYF TGCAGTGCCGCAAAAAGGGGCGGGAGATTTTACGAGCAGTACTTC
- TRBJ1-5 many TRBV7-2 CASSLVDGSNQPQHF TGTGCCAGCAGCTTAGTTGACGGTAGCAATCAGCCCCAGCATTTT
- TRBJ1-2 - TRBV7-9 CASSPKEINYGYTF TGTGCCAGCAGCCCGAAGGAGATTAACTATGGCTACACCTTC
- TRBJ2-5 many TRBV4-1 CASSQVFGGPQETQYF TGCGCCAGCAGCCAAGTGTTCGGGGGGCCACAAGAGACCCAGTACTTC
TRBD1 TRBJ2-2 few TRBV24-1 CATSDSQGASFGELFF TGTGCCACCAGTGATTCGCAGGGGGCTAGTTTCGGGGAGCTGTTTTTT
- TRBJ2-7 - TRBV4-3 CASSQDVGWYEQYF TGCGCCAGCAGCCAAGACGTGGGGTGGTACGAGCAGTACTTC
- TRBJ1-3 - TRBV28 CASSFPTYAGNTIYF TGTGCCAGCAGTTTTCCCACCTACGCTGGAAACACCATATATTTT
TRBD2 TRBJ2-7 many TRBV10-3 CAISESWGGNEQYF TGTGCCATCAGTGAGTCCTGGGGAGGGAACGAGCAGTACTTC
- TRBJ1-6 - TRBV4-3 CASSQEATRHNSPLHF TGCGCCAGCAGCCAAGAGGCAACACGGCATAATTCACCCCTCCACTTT
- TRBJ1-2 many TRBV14 CASSLGRTYGYTF TGTGCCAGCAGCCTGGGACGAACCTATGGCTACACCTTC
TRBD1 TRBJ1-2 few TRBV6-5 CASSYSPQGAWYGYTF TGTGCCAGCAGTTACTCTCCGCAGGGGGCATGGTATGGCTACACCTTC
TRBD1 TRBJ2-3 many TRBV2 CASSEIRDRAATDTQYF TGTGCCAGCAGTGAAATCAGGGACAGGGCTGCCACAGATACGCAGTATTTT
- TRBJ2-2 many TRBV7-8 CASSFHMAGELFF TGTGCCAGCAGCTTCCACATGGCCGGGGAGCTGTTTTTT
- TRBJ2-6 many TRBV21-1 CASTKAPPSSGANVLTF TGTGCCAGCACCAAGGCCCCCCCCAGCTCTGGGGCCAACGTCCTGACTTTC
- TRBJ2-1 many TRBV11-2 CASSPGRDWDEQFF TGTGCCAGCAGCCCCGGACGGGACTGGGATGAGCAGTTCTTC
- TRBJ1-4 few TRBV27 CASAAGGPDEKLFF TGTGCCAGCGCCGCGGGGGGCCCAGATGAAAAACTGTTTTTT
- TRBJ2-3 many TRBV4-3 CASSQVGGSPTDTQYF TGCGCCAGCAGCCAAGTCGGAGGGAGTCCCACAGATACGCAGTATTTT
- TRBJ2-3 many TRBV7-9 CASSPPWETDTQYF TGTGCCAGCAGCCCACCCTGGGAAACAGATACGCAGTATTTT
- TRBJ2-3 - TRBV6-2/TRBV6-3 CATGLKVTDTQYF TGTGCCACGGGCCTTAAGGTTACAGATACGCAGTATTTT
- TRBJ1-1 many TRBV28 CASSLSTMGGTEAFF TGTGCCAGCAGTTTATCGACCATGGGGGGCACTGAAGCTTTCTTT
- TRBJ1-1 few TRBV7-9 CASSSSRVNTEAFF TGTGCCAGCAGCTCCTCAAGGGTGAACACTGAAGCTTTCTTT
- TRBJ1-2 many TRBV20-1 CSARDDTTSTYGYTF TGCAGTGCTAGAGATGACACAACCTCTACCTATGGCTACACCTTC
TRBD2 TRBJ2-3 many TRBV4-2 CASSQLTSGNTDTQYF TGTGCCAGCAGCCAATTAACTAGCGGGAACACAGATACGCAGTATTTT
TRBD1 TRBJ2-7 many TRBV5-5 CASSLGQALEQYF TGTGCCAGCAGCCTGGGACAGGCCTTGGAGCAGTACTTC
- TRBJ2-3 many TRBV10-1 CASSEYSSTDTQYF TGTGCCAGCAGTGAATACAGTAGCACAGATACGCAGTATTTT
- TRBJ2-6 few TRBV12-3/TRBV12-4 CANGQPTTGANVLTF TGTGCCAACGGACAGCCGACAACTGGGGCCAACGTCCTGACTTTC
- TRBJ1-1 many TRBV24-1 CATRQNTEAFF TGTGCCACCCGACAGAACACTGAAGCTTTCTTT
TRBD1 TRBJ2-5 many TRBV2 CASSNGQGAIETQYF TGTGCCAGCAGTAACGGACAGGGAGCCATAGAGACCCAGTACTTC
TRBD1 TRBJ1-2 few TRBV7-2 CASSLETQGAEGYTF TGTGCCAGCAGCTTAGAGACACAGGGGGCCGAGGGCTACACCTTC